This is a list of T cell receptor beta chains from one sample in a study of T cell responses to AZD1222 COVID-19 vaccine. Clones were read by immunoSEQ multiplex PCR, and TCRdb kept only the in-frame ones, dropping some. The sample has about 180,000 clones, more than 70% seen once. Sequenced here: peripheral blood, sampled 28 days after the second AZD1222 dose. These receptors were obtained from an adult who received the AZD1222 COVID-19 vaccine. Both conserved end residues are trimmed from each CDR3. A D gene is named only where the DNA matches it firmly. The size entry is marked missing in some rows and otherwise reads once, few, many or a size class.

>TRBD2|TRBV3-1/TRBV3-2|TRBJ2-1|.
ASSQPQRESDNEQF
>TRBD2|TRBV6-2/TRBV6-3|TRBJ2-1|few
ASSFRLAGLNEQF
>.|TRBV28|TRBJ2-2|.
ATSAATHTGELF
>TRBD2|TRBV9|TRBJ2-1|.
ASSVAGTSGRFRYNEQF
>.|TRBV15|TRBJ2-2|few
ATSRDPDTGELF
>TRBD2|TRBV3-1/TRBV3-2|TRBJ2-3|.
ASSSHPGTSGFADTQY
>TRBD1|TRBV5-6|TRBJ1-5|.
ASSSSTGQQYSNQPQH
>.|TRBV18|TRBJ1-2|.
ASSPEGPPALYGYT
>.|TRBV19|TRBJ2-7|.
ASSAGKGYEQY
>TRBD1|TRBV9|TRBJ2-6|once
ASSVTGRTGANVLT
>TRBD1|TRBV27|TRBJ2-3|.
ASSLQGAGTGSTQY
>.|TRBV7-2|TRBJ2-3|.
ASTILPSGNTDTQY
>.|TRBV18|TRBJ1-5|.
ASSPDRSRGPQH
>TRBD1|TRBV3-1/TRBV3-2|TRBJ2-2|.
ASRPLDRLGTGELF
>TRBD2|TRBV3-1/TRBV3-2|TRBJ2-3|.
ASSPGYPGRAPDTQY
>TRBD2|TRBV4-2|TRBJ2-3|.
ASRAGGPDTQY
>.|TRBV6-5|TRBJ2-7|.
ASSYSSGAPYEQY
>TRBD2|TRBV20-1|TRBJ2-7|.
SASGDRGRIYEQY
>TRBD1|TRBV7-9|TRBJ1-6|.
ASSFGQGDLSPLH
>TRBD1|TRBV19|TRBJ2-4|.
ASSIGDRGRDIQY
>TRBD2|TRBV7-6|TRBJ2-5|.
ASRTRSGSRETQY
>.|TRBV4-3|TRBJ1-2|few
ASSQDVESYGYT
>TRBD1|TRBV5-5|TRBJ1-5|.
ASRHDREPQH
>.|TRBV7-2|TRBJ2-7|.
ASSLGSFNEQY
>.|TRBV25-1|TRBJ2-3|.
ASSEGSGATDTQY
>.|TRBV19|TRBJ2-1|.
ASSMPGLVDNEQF
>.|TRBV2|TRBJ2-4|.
ASSTSNIQY
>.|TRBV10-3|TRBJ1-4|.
AISESPGGRSNEKLF
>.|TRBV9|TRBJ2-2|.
ASSVVVAGETGELF